A single sample is the source of the 21 T cell receptor beta chains below, sequenced in a study of blood T cell repertoires in COVID-19 (TCRdb year 2020). The library was built by means of the immunoSEQ multiplex PCR assay. Imported from immuneACCESS, the table was reduced by TCRdb to in-frame sequences with V and J called. These copies leave out some clones; in studies compared against another copy, an unresolved V gene accounts for under half, and the cause of the remainder is not known. The sample includes 250,000 to 300,000 clones, with over 75% observed a single time. In total, the top ten clones hold around 1.8% of the sample. Sequencing was carried out using PBMCs or T cells enriched from blood (not recorded which). These receptors all come from a woman aged 50 to 60 who had recovered from COVID-19.

CDR3 amino acids: CASRLRQGYYGYTF. Here the CDR3 DNA reads TGTGCCAGCAGGTTACGACAGGGGTACTATGGCTACACCTTC. This sequence joins TRBV6-5 and TRBJ1-2, with TRBD1 identical over 8 bases. Germline CDR1 and CDR2: MNHEY and SVGAGI. Germline trimming cut 6 bases from V and 3 bases from J; bases unmatched to any gene: 6. This CDR3 spans 14 amino acids.

This chain connects TRBV10-3 to TRBJ2-7; D possibly corresponds to TRBD1 (6 bases). V gave up 4 bases and J gave up 0 bases, with 10 bases separating them. This CDR3 has 14 amino acids. Germline loops: CDR1 ENHRY, CDR2 SYGVKD. The CDR3 nucleotides read TGTGCCATCAGTGGAGGACAGTTCTCCTACGAGCAGTACTTC. Its translation: CAISGGQFSYEQYF.

This chain links TRBV2 with TRBJ1-2; D perhaps matches TRBD1 (5 bases). CDR1 is SNHLY and CDR2 is FYNNEI in the germline V gene. Trimming stripped 3 bases from V and 4 bases from J, with 9 bases between. The CDR3 is 13 residues long. CDR3 loop: CASSDQGGYGYTF. The CDR3 DNA sequence: TGTGCCAGCAGTGATCAGGGAGGCTATGGCTACACCTTC.

This clone was detected only once. The chain uses TRBV6-1 and TRBJ1-2; D is unresolved. CDR1 is MNHNS and CDR2 is SASEGT in the germline V gene. The CDR3 sequence is 15 residues long. Trimming stripped 0 bases from V and 1 base from J, with 9 bases between. The CDR3 sequence: CASSEAGGINYGYTF. CDR3 bases: TGTGCCAGCAGTGAAGCCGGAGGGATTAACTATGGCTACACCTTC.

J is TRBJ1-1 and V is TRBV11-2, with 8 positions matching TRBD1. J gave up 5 bases and V 1 base, and 3 bases lay outside the gene matches. The CDR3 has 14 amino acids. From germline, CDR1 is SGHAT and CDR2 FQNNGV. Written as DNA, the CDR3 is TGTGCCAGCAGCTTAGGGACAGGGCGAACTGAAGCTTTCTTT. The encoded protein is CASSLGTGRTEAFF.

Only one count was recorded for this clone. V and J are TRBV3-1 (or the pseudogene TRBV3-2) and TRBJ1-1; 7 nucleotides line up with TRBD1. The germline V gene has CDR1 LGHDT and CDR2 YNNKEL (reference sequence). J was trimmed by 4 bases and V by 3 bases; bases with no gene match: 11. The CDR3 contains 16 residues. CDR3 sequence: CASSQDYRGYITEAFF. The CDR3 nucleotides read TGTGCCAGCAGCCAGGACTACAGGGGTTATATCACTGAAGCTTTCTTT.

This chain connects TRBV9 to TRBJ1-2; TRBD1 matches 12 bases. J was trimmed by 8 bases and V by 4 bases; bases with no gene match: 12. The CDR3 consists of 16 residues. CDR1 is SGDLS, CDR2 YYNGEE, per germline. CDR3 sequence: CASSSSPGQGAWGYTF. CDR3 nucleotides: TGTGCCAGCAGCTCGAGCCCGGGACAGGGGGCTTGGGGCTACACCTTC.

The chain joins TRBV5-6 to TRBJ2-5; weak D call: TRBD1 (6 bases). V lost 0 bases, J lost 4 bases, and 16 bases lay in between. Germline CDR1 reads SGHDT; CDR2 reads YYEEEE. The CDR3 extends over 16 amino acids. CDR3 in DNA: TGTGCCAGCAGCTTGGGGAATAGGGGGTTTGGAGAGACCCAGTACTTC. Its translation is CASSLGNRGFGETQYF.

This clone occurred a few times. The chain has TRBV7-8 and TRBJ2-3, with 9 bases matching TRBD1. The J segment lost 6 bases and the V segment lost 3 bases, leaving 7 bases of the junction unmatched. Per germline, CDR1 SGHVS and CDR2 FQNEAQ. CDR3 size: 15 residues. The chain's CDR3 is CASSLRTGVVDTQYF. The CDR3 DNA is TGTGCCAGCAGCTTGAGGACAGGGGTGGTTGATACGCAGTATTTT.

This clone was counted a few times. V usage is TRBV6-5 and J usage is TRBJ1-1; possible D gene TRBD1, 5 bases. Per germline, CDR1 MNHEY and CDR2 SVGAGI. CDR3 length: 15 amino acids. Trimming took 6 bases from V and 0 from J, leaving 14 bases between them. The CDR3 region is CASRQEGQLNTEAFF. For the CDR3, the DNA is TGTGCCAGCAGACAGGAAGGGCAGCTGAACACTGAAGCTTTCTTT.

This clone appeared once. The chain has TRBV5-6 and TRBJ2-7, with D possibly TRBD2 on 5 matching bases. From germline, CDR1 is SGHDT and CDR2 YYEEEE. This CDR3 has 14 amino acids. Trimming took off 4 bases at V and 3 bases at J, with 14 bases between the two ends. The CDR3 here is CASSPEAQNYEQYF. In DNA, the CDR3 is TGTGCCAGCAGCCCGGAGGCGCAGAACTACGAGCAGTACTTC.

In its sample, this clone was seen a few times. V is TRBV19 and J is TRBJ2-1; 12 bases line up with TRBD2. Germline values: CDR1 LNHDA, CDR2 SQIVND (reference sequence). CDR3 length: 12 amino acids. The junction had 5 bases not matched to a gene; V was cut back by 5 bases and J by 15 bases. In DNA, the CDR3 is TGTGCCAGTAGTTCGACTAGCGGGAGTCTGTTCTTC. It yields the protein CASSSTSGSLFF.

The J gene is TRBJ2-1, the V gene TRBV3-1 (or the pseudogene TRBV3-2), with 9 bases lining up with TRBD2. Germline CDR1 is LGHDT and CDR2 is YNNKEL (reference sequence). The CDR3 covers 16 residues. The ends lost 4 bases at V and 4 bases at J; junction bases unmatched: 8. The CDR3 is CASSPFRAGGYNEQFF. CDR3 DNA: TGTGCCAGCAGCCCATTTCGAGCGGGGGGTTACAATGAGCAGTTCTTC.

V gene TRBV19 combines with J gene TRBJ2-1; TRBD2 matches at 7 bases. From germline, CDR1 is LNHDA and CDR2 SQIVND (reference sequence). The CDR3 loop spans 15 amino acids. V trimming: 3 bases; J trimming: 3 bases; junction bases outside the gene matches: 5. This chain's CDR3 is CASSMGREYYNEQFF. CDR3 sequence (DNA): TGTGCCAGTAGTATGGGGCGGGAGTACTACAATGAGCAGTTCTTC.

The chain couples TRBV11-2 to TRBJ2-2; D is perhaps TRBD1 (6 bases). The CDR3 consists of 14 residues. Looked up from germline, CDR1 is SGHAT and CDR2 is FQNNGV. Trimming took off 5 bases at V and 8 bases at J, with 15 bases between the two ends. DNA for the CDR3: TGTGCCAGCAGCCCCCTTACAGGGTCAGGGGAGCTGTTTTTT. Its protein is CASSPLTGSGELFF.

This sequence joins TRBV5-1 and TRBJ1-1; D uncertain. This CDR3 contains 11 residues. Germline V lookup: CDR1 SGHRS, CDR2 YFSETQ. Trimming cost V 3 bases and J 5 bases, with 5 bases left between them. CDR3 sequence reads: CASSYGTEAFF. CDR3 bases: TGCGCCAGCAGCTACGGGACTGAAGCTTTCTTT. The whole variable domain, filled in from reference TRBV5-1 and TRBJ1-1, reads KAGVTQTPRYLIKTRGQQVTLSCSPISGHRSVSWYQQTPGQGLQFLFEYFSETQRNKGNFPGRFSGRQFSNSRSEMNVSTLELGDSALYLCASSYGTEAFFGQGTRLTVV.

J is TRBJ2-1 and V is TRBV5-1, with D tentatively TRBD2 (5 bases). The V and J ends lost 0 bases and 7 bases respectively, with 11 bases between them. The CDR3 runs 14 residues. Per germline, CDR1 SGHRS and CDR2 YFSETQ. CDR3 nucleotides: TGCGCCAGCAGCTTGGGAACTAGATTTAATGAGCAGTTCTTC. Translated, it gives CASSLGTRFNEQFF.

The chain couples TRBV5-4 to TRBJ2-3, with TRBD2 identical over 7 bases. V gave up 3 bases and J gave up 6 bases; unmatched junction bases: 7. The CDR3 spans 14 residues. Per germline, CDR1 SGHNT and CDR2 YYREEE (reference sequence). In nucleotides, the CDR3 is TGTGCCAGCAGCTGGGACTGGGGGGGGGATACGCAGTATTTT. Translating it yields CASSWDWGGDTQYF.

The chain joins TRBV21-1 to TRBJ2-5; the table's D call TRBD2 went unverified against the DNA. TRBV21-1 counts as a pseudogene. The CDR3 is 17 amino acids. The CDR3 sequence: CASSTYLTGGLRETQYF. The CDR3 DNA reads as TGTGCCAGCAGCACATACCTTACGGGAGGGCTCCGAGAGACCCAGTACTTC.

The chain couples TRBV27 to TRBJ1-5; 12 nucleotides agree with TRBD1. Germline CDR1 reads MNHEY; CDR2 reads SMNVEV (reference sequence). The ends lost 1 base at V and 6 bases at J; junction bases unmatched: 10. There are 18 residues in the CDR3. CDR3 nucleotide sequence: TGTGCCAGCAGTTTATACGGGACAGGGGGCTCATCGGGTCAGCCCCAGCATTTT. It specifies CASSLYGTGGSSGQPQHF.

This clone has only one observation. J is TRBJ1-1 and V is TRBV28, with TRBD1 matching 9 bases. V lost 8 bases to trimming and J lost 5 bases; unmatched junction nucleotides: 6. Per the germline V gene, CDR1 is MDHEN and CDR2 is SYDVKM. The CDR3 runs to 13 residues. This CDR3 reads CASRQGGGTEAFF. For the CDR3, the DNA is TGTGCCAGCCGACAGGGGGGAGGGACTGAAGCTTTCTTT. The whole variable domain, filled in from reference TRBV28 and TRBJ1-1, reads DVKVTQSSRYLVKRTGEKVFLECVQDMDHENMFWYRQDPGLGLRLIYFSYDVKMKEKGDIPEGYSVSREKKERFSLILESASTNQTSMYLCASRQGGGTEAFFGQGTRLTVV.